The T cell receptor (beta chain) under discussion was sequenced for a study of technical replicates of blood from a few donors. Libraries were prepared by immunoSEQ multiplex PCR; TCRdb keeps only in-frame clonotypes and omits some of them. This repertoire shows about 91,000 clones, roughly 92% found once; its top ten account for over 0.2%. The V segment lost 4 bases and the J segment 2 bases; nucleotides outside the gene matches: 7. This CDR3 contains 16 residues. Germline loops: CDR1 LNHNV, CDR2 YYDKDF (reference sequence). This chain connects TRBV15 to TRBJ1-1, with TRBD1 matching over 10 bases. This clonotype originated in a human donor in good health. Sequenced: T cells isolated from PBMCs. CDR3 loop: CATSNRDRGDNTEAFF. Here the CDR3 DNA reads TGTGCCACCAGCAACCGGGACAGGGGCGACAACACTGAAGCTTTCTTT. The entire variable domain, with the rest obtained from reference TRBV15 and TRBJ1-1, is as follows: DAMVIQNPRYQVTQFGKPVTLSCSQTLNHNVMYWYQQKSSQAPKLLFHYYDKDFNNEADTPDNFQSRRPNTSFCFLDIRSPGLGDTAMYLCATSNRDRGDNTEAFFGQGTRLTVV.